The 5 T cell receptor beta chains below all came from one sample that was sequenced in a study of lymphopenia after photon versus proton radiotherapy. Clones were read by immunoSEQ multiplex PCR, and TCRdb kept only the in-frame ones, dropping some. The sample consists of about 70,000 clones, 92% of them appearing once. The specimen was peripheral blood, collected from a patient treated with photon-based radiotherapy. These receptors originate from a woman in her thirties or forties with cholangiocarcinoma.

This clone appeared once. The chain's CDR3 is CASSITGRSAGELFF. The CDR3 region has the DNA TGTGCCAGCAGTATAACCGGGAGATCCGCCGGGGAGCTGTTTTTT. The chain combines TRBV28 with TRBJ2-2; perhaps TRBD2 as D (6 bases). The CDR3 is 15 amino acids. Deletions cut 5 bases from V and 6 bases from J, with 16 bases between. Germline V CDR1 and CDR2: MDHEN, SYDVKM.

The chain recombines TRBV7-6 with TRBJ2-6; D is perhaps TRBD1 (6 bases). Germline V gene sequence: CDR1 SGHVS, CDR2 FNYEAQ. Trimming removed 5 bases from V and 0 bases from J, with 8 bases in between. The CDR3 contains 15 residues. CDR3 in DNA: TGTGCCAGCAGCGGGGGCTACTCTGGGGCCAACGTCCTGACTTTC. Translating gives CASSGGYSGANVLTF.

CDR3 region: CASSLLGANEKLFF. The CDR3 bases are TGTGCCAGCAGTTTATTGGGGGCTAATGAAAAACTGTTTTTT. V and J are TRBV27 and TRBJ1-4, with D possibly TRBD1 on 5 matching bases. The V and J ends lost 1 base and 3 bases respectively, with 6 bases between them. Per the germline V gene, CDR1 is MNHEY and CDR2 is SMNVEV (reference sequence). CDR3 length: 14 residues.

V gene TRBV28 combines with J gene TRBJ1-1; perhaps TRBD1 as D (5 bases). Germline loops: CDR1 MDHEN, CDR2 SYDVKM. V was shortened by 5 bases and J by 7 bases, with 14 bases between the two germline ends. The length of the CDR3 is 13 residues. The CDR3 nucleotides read TGTGCCAGCAGTAAGGACGGCCAGGGTGAAGCTTTCTTT. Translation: CASSKDGQGEAFF.

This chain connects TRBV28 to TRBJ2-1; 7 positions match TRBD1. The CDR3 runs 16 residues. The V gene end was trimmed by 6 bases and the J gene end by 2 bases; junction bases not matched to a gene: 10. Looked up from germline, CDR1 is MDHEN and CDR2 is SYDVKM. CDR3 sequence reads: CASSSASTGTYNEQFF. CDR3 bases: TGTGCCAGCAGCTCTGCCTCGACAGGGACCTACAATGAGCAGTTCTTC.